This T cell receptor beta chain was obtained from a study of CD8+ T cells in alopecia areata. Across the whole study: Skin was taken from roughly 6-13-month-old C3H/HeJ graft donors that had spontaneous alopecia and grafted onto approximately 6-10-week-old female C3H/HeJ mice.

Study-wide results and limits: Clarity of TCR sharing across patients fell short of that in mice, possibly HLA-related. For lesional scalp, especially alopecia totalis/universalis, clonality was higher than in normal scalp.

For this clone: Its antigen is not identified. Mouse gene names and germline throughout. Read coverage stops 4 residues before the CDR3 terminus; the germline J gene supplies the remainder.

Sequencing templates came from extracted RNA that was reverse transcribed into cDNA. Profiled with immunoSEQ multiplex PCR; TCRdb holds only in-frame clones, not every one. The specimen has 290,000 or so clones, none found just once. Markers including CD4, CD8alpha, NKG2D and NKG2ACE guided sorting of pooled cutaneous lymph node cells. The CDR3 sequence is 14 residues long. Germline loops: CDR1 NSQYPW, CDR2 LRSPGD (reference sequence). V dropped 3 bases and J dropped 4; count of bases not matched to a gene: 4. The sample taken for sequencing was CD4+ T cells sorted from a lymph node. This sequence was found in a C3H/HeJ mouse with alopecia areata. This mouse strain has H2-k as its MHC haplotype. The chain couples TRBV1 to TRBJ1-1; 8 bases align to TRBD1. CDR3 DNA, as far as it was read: TGCACCTGCAGTGCGCAAACAGGGGGCACA. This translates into CTCSAQTGGT. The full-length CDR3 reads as CTCSAQTGGTEVFF. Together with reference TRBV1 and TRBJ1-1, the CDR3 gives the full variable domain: VTLLEQNPRWRLVPRGQAVNLRCILKNSQYPWMSWYQQDLQKQLQWLFTLRSPGDKEVKSLPGADYLATRVTDTELRLQVANMSQGRTLYCTCSAQTGGTEVFFGKGTRLTVV.